The clone carrying this TCR beta chain has just a few counts. The sample comes from a study of tumor-infiltrating lymphocytes in oesophageal squamous cell carcinoma. With V trimmed by 0 bases and J by 0 bases, 2 bases remained unmatched. CDR1 is MRHNA and CDR2 is SNTAGT in the germline V gene. CDR3 length: 17 amino acids. TCRdb itself ran the reads through MiXCR, one entry per CDR3 protein. Found here are 11,000 or so distinct CDR3 sequences, around 50% of them singletons; the top ten hold approximately 54%. Sequenced input: blood. This receptor was taken from a female donor with esophageal squamous cell carcinoma. V gene TRBV6-4 combines with J gene TRBJ2-6; 7 bases are shared with TRBD1. CDR3 nucleotide sequence: TGTGCCAGCAGTGACTCGTCAGGGGGCTCTGGGGCCAACGTCCTGACTTTC. Amino acid sequence: CASSDSSGGSGANVLTF.